This T cell receptor beta chain came from a study of T-cell memory formation after mild COVID-19 (dated by TCRdb to about 2021). Broadly, across the study: Most TCR sequence clusters were specific to one of the two donors. The cohort was made up of two young adult volunteers, one female and one male, who were previously healthy. T-cell clones expanding and contracting after mild COVID-19 in a couple of donors were tracked by longitudinal TCRalpha and TCRbeta repertoire sequencing. Overall study outcomes, separate from this receptor: The second-wave clones that peaked on day 37 were not confirmed to be SARS-CoV-2 specific. The study included only a couple of mild cases, and larger cohorts that include severe cases with pre-infection samples were judged to be necessary. Balanced CD4/CD8 phenotypes were observed for clones contracting from day 15 to 85, whereas a bias towards CD4+ was observed for a second wave of clones expanding from day 15 to 37. Contracting CD4+ clones were located mainly in the CM and EM memory subsets, whereas CD8+ clones were found to be enriched in EMRA. Some responding clones were detected in pre-infection memory, which suggested that pre-existing cross-reactive memory T cells had joined the SARS-CoV-2 response.

A remark on this clonotype: The specificity of this receptor is unknown. No much larger clone exists at a distance of one base, and base qualities are not known.

Ficoll-Paque density gradient centrifugation was the method used to isolate PBMCs. The instrument given in TCRdb is Illumina NovaSeq 6000. TCRalpha and TCRbeta cDNA libraries were built by 5'RACE with constant-segment primers, adding sample barcodes and unique molecular identifiers. RNA was extracted from every sample with Trizol reagent. Amplification of the libraries took two PCR steps, and the second step added a second sample barcode plus Illumina TruSeq adapters. The libraries were sequenced on an Illumina NovaSeq using 2 x 150 bp paired-end reads. The published analysis was carried out like this. The reads were demultiplexed and collapsed into UMI-guided consensus sequences using migec v1.2.7. With mixcr v2.1.11, UMI consensuses were aligned to TRA and TRB V and J templates and assembled into clonotypes. A clonotype was counted as expanded or contracted only when both edgeR and NoisET called the clonotype significant, with the noise models trained on biological replicates. For edgeR calls, a false discovery rate-adjusted p below 0.01 and a log2 fold-change threshold of 1 were applied. As an exploratory analysis of dynamics, PCA with hierarchical clustering was applied to max-normalized trajectories of the 1000 most abundant clonotypes. Separately sequenced CD4+ and CD8+ repertoires were used to assign the CD4 or CD8 phenotype of responding clones. TCRdb applied fastp at Q25 and MiXCR to the public reads, then kept only in-frame beta chains. Entries are consolidated by CDR3 protein sequence, retaining the most common genes and DNA. TCRdb, rather than the study authors, made the V and J calls. This sample has around 390,000 distinct CDR3 sequences in its table, and about a sixth of those were observed once. The top ten clones comprise approximately 21% of the sample.

V and J are truncated by 0 bases and 6 bases respectively, leaving an intervening sequence of 9 bases. Per the germline V gene, SGHRS is the CDR1 and YFSETQ is the CDR2. The CDR3 contains 14 residues, cysteine and phenylalanine counted. The only DNA kept is the CDR3, 42 bases in frame from the first base. The source is a man younger than 35 who had mild COVID-19 (a few samples of this study predate the infection). The sample titles of this study are shuffled in the database, so cell type and time point are left out; the donor was told from shared clones. The sequence joins TRBV5-1 to TRBJ2-2; the D segment might be TRBD1 or TRBD2, since each matches 5 bases. Sequencing was carried out using PBMCs or a T cell subset sorted from them (not recorded which). The CDR3 here reads CASSLAPGPGELFF. The sequence in DNA is TGCGCCAGCAGCTTGGCCCCGGGGCCCGGGGAGCTGTTTTTT.